These 31 T cell receptor beta chains share one sample of origin, sequenced in a study of shared clonotypes between healthy human individuals. The table came from immunoSEQ multiplex PCR; TCRdb's copy has only in-frame clones and leaves some out. The table shows some 650,000 clones, with more than 95% occurring only once. The sequenced sample consisted of naive CD4+ T cells sorted from blood. Sample subset: CD45RA+ positively selected. All receptors derive from a woman in her 30s in good health.

V usage is TRBV6-1 and J usage is TRBJ1-5, with D uncertain. V lost 2 bases and J lost 4, with 6 bases in between. The germline CDR1 and CDR2 sequences are MNHNS and SASEGT. The CDR3 spans 13 residues. In DNA, the CDR3 is TGTGCCAGCAGTGAATACATTAATCAGCCCCAGCATTTT. Protein: CASSEYINQPQHF.

V gene TRBV5-4 combines with J gene TRBJ2-7; perhaps TRBD1 as D (6 bases). The CDR3 runs 15 residues. Germline V gene data show CDR1 as SGHNT and CDR2 as YYREEE (reference sequence). V lost 4 bases to trimming and J lost 0 bases, with 14 bases between them. Here the CDR3 reads CASSQGLESSYEQYF. The CDR3 DNA reads TGTGCCAGCAGCCAGGGGCTTGAGAGCTCCTACGAGCAGTACTTC. Combining the CDR3 with reference TRBV5-4 and TRBJ2-7 gives the whole variable domain ETGVTQSPTHLIKTRGQQVTLRCSSQSGHNTVSWYQQALGQGPQFIFQYYREEENGRGNFPPRFSGLQFPNYSSELNVNALELDDSALYLCASSQGLESSYEQYFGPGTRLTVT.

The chain joins TRBV5-1 to TRBJ2-7; 12 positions agree with TRBD2. Germline CDR1 and CDR2: SGHRS and YFSETQ. This CDR3 region has 16 residues. The V gene end was trimmed by 0 bases and the J gene end by 6 bases; junction bases not matched to a gene: 7. The CDR3 nucleotides are TGCGCCAGCAGCTTGGGACTAGCGGGAGACTTGGGCGAGCAGTACTTC. This gives the protein CASSLGLAGDLGEQYF.

The rearrangement uses TRBV19 and TRBJ1-4; D not certain. The length of the CDR3 is 14 residues. Trimming took 6 bases from V and 0 from J, leaving 8 bases between them. CDR1 is LNHDA and CDR2 is SQIVND in the germline V gene (reference sequence). The chain's CDR3 is CASSPQSTNEKLFF. DNA for the CDR3: TGTGCCAGTAGCCCACAGTCAACTAATGAAAAACTGTTTTTT.

This rearrangement joins TRBV28 to TRBJ1-2; TRBD1 matches 12 bases. V lost 4 bases, J lost 6 bases, and 6 bases stayed unmatched. Germline V gives CDR1 MDHEN, CDR2 SYDVKM. The CDR3 contains 15 residues. The CDR3 protein is CASSSEGTGGDGYTF. The DNA of the CDR3 is TGTGCCAGCAGTTCGGAAGGGACAGGGGGCGATGGCTACACCTTC.

The sample holds one count of this clone. The CDR3 sequence is CASRGDRGFDTQYF. The CDR3 DNA sequence: TGTGCCAGCCGAGGGGACAGGGGGTTTGATACGCAGTATTTT. V is TRBV5-4 and J is TRBJ2-3; TRBD1 matches 11 bases. J was trimmed by 6 bases and V by 7 bases; bases with no gene match: 7. The germline V gene encodes CDR1 SGHNT and CDR2 YYREEE (reference sequence). The CDR3 runs to 14 residues.

The V call is TRBV4-1, the J call TRBJ2-7; no reliable D call. V lost 0 bases and J 6 bases, leaving 12 bases between the germline ends. The V gene's germline CDR1 is MGHRA and CDR2 YSYEKL. The CDR3 contains 14 residues. CDR3 residues: CASSQEAHPSEQYF. Here the CDR3 DNA reads TGCGCCAGCAGCCAAGAGGCCCACCCGAGCGAGCAGTACTTC.

About this clone: Distinct nucleotide sequences in the sample also encode this CDR3. The rearrangement links TRBV7-9 to TRBJ2-5, with D tentatively TRBD1 (5 bases). Germline V gene lookup returns CDR1 SEHNR and CDR2 FQNEAQ (reference sequence). V was pared by 3 bases and J by 2 bases, with 7 bases between. The CDR3 length is 13 residues. Here the CDR3 DNA reads TGTGCCAGCAGCTTTACAGGACAAGAGACCCAGTACTTC. Protein: CASSFTGQETQYF.

This chain connects TRBV11-2 to TRBJ2-6; TRBD2 aligns across 7 bases. Trimming removed 5 bases from V and 2 bases from J; junction bases left unmatched: 6. CDR3 length: 16 amino acids. Germline CDR1 reads SGHAT; CDR2 reads FQNNGV. The CDR3 is CASSPWGGTGANVLTF. CDR3 sequence (DNA): TGTGCCAGCAGCCCCTGGGGAGGGACTGGGGCCAACGTCCTGACTTTC.

The chain is built from TRBV28 and TRBJ2-1; 13 bases are a match to TRBD2. Germline loops: CDR1 MDHEN, CDR2 SYDVKM. J gave up 9 bases and V 5 bases, and 10 bases lay outside the gene matches. This CDR3 has 16 amino acids. The DNA of the CDR3 is TGTGCCAGCAGTACCCCAGGACTAGCGGGAGTTGGTGAGCAGTTCTTC. This gives the protein CASSTPGLAGVGEQFF.

The rearrangement uses TRBV5-8 and TRBJ2-1; TRBD2 matches 12 bases. V shed 2 bases, J shed 0 bases, and the junction held 9 bases outside the gene matches. Germline V gene data show CDR1 as SGHTS and CDR2 as YDEGEE. The CDR3 runs to 19 residues. In nucleotides, the CDR3 is TGTGCCAGCAGCTTCTCCGGGACTAGCGGGCCTATCTCCTACAATGAGCAGTTCTTC. It specifies CASSFSGTSGPISYNEQFF.

A remark on this clone: This specimen includes other DNA sequences encoding the same CDR3. The V call is TRBV5-1, the J call TRBJ2-1; TRBD2 matches 8 bases. The germline CDR1 and CDR2 sequences are SGHRS and YFSETQ. The CDR3 extends over 15 amino acids. J lost 4 bases, V lost 0 bases, and 3 bases had no gene match. In nucleotides, the CDR3 is TGCGCCAGCAGCTTGGCCACTAGCGGTTACAATGAGCAGTTCTTC. Protein sequence: CASSLATSGYNEQFF. Together with reference TRBV5-1 and TRBJ2-1, the CDR3 gives the full variable domain: KAGVTQTPRYLIKTRGQQVTLSCSPISGHRSVSWYQQTPGQGLQFLFEYFSETQRNKGNFPGRFSGRQFSNSRSEMNVSTLELGDSALYLCASSLATSGYNEQFFGPGTRLTVL.

The chain combines TRBV5-1 with TRBJ1-6; TRBD1 is a possible D gene (5 bases). V gave up 3 bases and J gave up 7 bases, with 14 bases separating them. The CDR3 consists of 15 residues. Looked up from germline, CDR1 is SGHRS and CDR2 is YFSETQ. The CDR3 DNA reads as TGCGCCAGCAGCTGGCAGGGAGGAAGGAATTCACCCCTCCACTTT. Its protein product is CASSWQGGRNSPLHF.

This clone was picked up one time. The V call is TRBV5-1, the J call TRBJ2-5, with 10 bases lining up with TRBD2. The CDR3 extends over 14 amino acids. V was pared by 6 bases and J by 5 bases, with 7 bases of the junction left unmatched. CDR1 and CDR2 (germline): SGHRS, YFSETQ. The CDR3 coding sequence is TGCGCCAGCAAACGCCTAGCGGGAGAGGAGACCCAGTACTTC. Its protein product is CASKRLAGEETQYF.

The chain has TRBV19 and TRBJ2-1; 7 bases fit TRBD2. Germline V lookup: CDR1 LNHDA, CDR2 SQIVND (reference sequence). The CDR3 is 15 residues long. With V trimmed by 8 bases and J by 0 bases, 7 bases remained unmatched. In DNA form, the CDR3 reads TGTGCCAGTGAGCGGGAAGGGTACTCCTACAATGAGCAGTTCTTC. This translates into CASEREGYSYNEQFF.

Only one count was recorded for this clone. This rearrangement joins TRBV5-1 to TRBJ2-1; 7 positions match TRBD1. This CDR3 region has 14 residues. Germline V gene sequence: CDR1 SGHRS, CDR2 YFSETQ. With V trimmed by 4 bases and J by 3 bases, 4 bases remained unmatched. The CDR3 DNA follows: TGCGCCAGCAGCGCACAGGGGAACTACAATGAGCAGTTCTTC. Translation: CASSAQGNYNEQFF.

This clone was recorded once. The genes are TRBV5-1 and TRBJ2-2; D remains unclear. This CDR3 comprises 14 residues. The germline V gene has CDR1 SGHRS and CDR2 YFSETQ. V lost 4 bases, J lost 1 base, and 8 bases lay in between. CDR3 sequence: CASSADGNTGELFF. The CDR3, as DNA: TGCGCCAGCAGCGCGGACGGGAACACCGGGGAGCTGTTTTTT.

This clone has only a few counts. The chain combines TRBV2 with TRBJ1-5; unclear D gene. V was pared by 3 bases and J by 7 bases, with 10 bases between. In germline, CDR1 is SNHLY, CDR2 FYNNEI. This CDR3 has 13 amino acids. The DNA for the CDR3 is TGTGCCAGCAGTGATCTTCCAGGACAGCCCCAGCATTTT. Translating gives CASSDLPGQPQHF. The whole variable domain, remainder taken from reference TRBV2 and TRBJ1-5, is EPEVTQTPSHQVTQMGQEVILRCVPISNHLYFYWYRQILGQKVEFLVSFYNNEISEKSEIFDDQFSVERPDGSNFTLKIRSTKLEDSAMYFCASSDLPGQPQHFGDGTRLSIL.

This clone was counted a single time. This chain joins TRBV4-1 and TRBJ2-3; TRBD2 agrees at 7 bases. CDR3 length: 15 amino acids. Germline lookup yields CDR1 MGHRA and CDR2 YSYEKL. After removal of 4 bases from V and 6 bases from J, the junction contained 10 bases not matched to a gene. For the CDR3, the DNA is TGCGCCAGCAGCCCGCAGACTAGCCCACGGGATACGCAGTATTTT. It encodes CASSPQTSPRDTQYF.

Comment on this clone: A junction end diverges from the germline sequence, so it may reflect a read error. V usage is TRBV7-9 and J usage is TRBJ2-3; tentatively, D is TRBD2 (6 bases). The CDR3 loop spans 15 amino acids. Germline CDR1 SEHNR, CDR2 FQNEAQ (reference sequence). The CDR3: CASRLDLAFTDTQYF. The CDR3 nucleotides read TGTGCCAGCAGATTAGATCTAGCGTTCACAGATACGCAGTATTTT. Based on the CDR3 plus reference TRBV7-9 and TRBJ2-3, the full variable domain is DTGVSQNPRHKITKRGQNVTFRCDPISEHNRLYWYRQTLGQGPEFLTYFQNEAQLEKSRLLSDRFSAERPKGSFSTLEIQRTEQGDSAMYLCASRLDLAFTDTQYFGPGTRLTVL.

The chain joins TRBV6-1 to TRBJ2-1, with D tentatively TRBD2 (5 bases). This CDR3 has 14 amino acids. V lost 10 bases and J 0 bases, leaving 13 bases between the germline ends. CDR1 is MNHNS and CDR2 is SASEGT in the germline V gene. The CDR3 region has the DNA TGTGCCACCCGATCCGGGAACTCCTACAATGAGCAGTTCTTC. Translation: CATRSGNSYNEQFF.

CDR3 sequence: CASSFGSPYEQYF. The CDR3 nucleotides read TGTGCCAGCAGCTTCGGCAGCCCGTACGAGCAGTACTTC. The V and J genes are TRBV7-9 and TRBJ2-7; D is ambiguous. Germline V CDR1 and CDR2: SEHNR, FQNEAQ (reference sequence). Trimming cost V 3 bases and J 4 bases, with 10 bases left between them. The CDR3 sequence is 13 residues long.

In the case of this clone: Other nucleotide sequences from this sample produce the same CDR3. In DNA, the CDR3 is TGCAGTGCCCAAGGAGGGTACGAGCAGTACTTC. Translating gives CSAQGGYEQYF. The chain recombines TRBV20-1 with TRBJ2-7; D perhaps matches TRBD2 (6 bases). This CDR3 is built from 11 residues. CDR1 is DFQATT, CDR2 SNEGSKA, per germline (reference sequence). V lost 6 bases, J lost 4 bases, and 10 bases lay in between.

The rearrangement joins TRBV5-1 to TRBJ2-3; a weak D match, TRBD1 (6 bases). The germline gives CDR1 SGHRS, CDR2 YFSETQ. The CDR3 is made up of 13 amino acids. The V and J ends lost 3 bases and 4 bases respectively, with 9 bases between them. The CDR3 reads CASSYRDPDTQYF. CDR3 DNA sequence: TGCGCCAGCAGCTACAGGGACCCAGATACGCAGTATTTT.

The J gene is TRBJ2-1, the V gene TRBV5-1, with D unresolved. Germline CDR1 reads SGHRS; CDR2 reads YFSETQ. The CDR3 has 15 amino acids. Trimming shortened V by 4 bases and J by 6 bases, and 17 bases separated the two germline ends. Written as DNA, the CDR3 is TGCGCCAGCAGCGGCGCCGTGGGATCCGGCAATGAGCAGTTCTTC. Its translation is CASSGAVGSGNEQFF.

This clone was counted once. This chain uses TRBV29-1 with TRBJ2-7; 15 bases agree with TRBD2. Per germline, CDR1 SQVTM and CDR2 ANQGSEA. This CDR3 is built from 17 residues. The junction had 9 bases not matched to a gene; V was cut back by 6 bases and J by 0 bases. CDR3 in amino acids: CSVAGLAGGPSSYEQYF. The DNA of the CDR3 is TGCAGCGTAGCGGGACTAGCGGGAGGCCCAAGCTCCTACGAGCAGTACTTC.

This chain connects TRBV28 to TRBJ2-7; D not certain. With 2 bases removed from V and 5 bases from J, the gap between germline ends came to 16 bases. Germline assignment: CDR1 MDHEN and CDR2 SYDVKM. This CDR3 region has 15 residues. CDR3 DNA: TGTGCCAGCAGTTTAACCCAGCCCTCTAAAAACGAGCAGTACTTC. Translation: CASSLTQPSKNEQYF.

The chain joins TRBV4-2 to TRBJ2-1; TRBD2 aligns across 13 bases. CDR3 size: 15 residues. The J segment lost 6 bases and the V segment lost 4 bases, leaving 3 bases of the junction unmatched. CDR1 and CDR2 (germline): LGHNA, YNFKEQ. The CDR3 nucleotides are TGTGCCAGCAGCCCAGGACTAGCGGGAGTCAATGAGCAGTTCTTC. It translates to CASSPGLAGVNEQFF.

In DNA, the CDR3 is TGTGCCAGCAGCTTAGAACCGTTCAATTATTACTCCTACGAGCAGTACTTC. The encoded protein is CASSLEPFNYYSYEQYF. This chain uses TRBV7-8 with TRBJ2-7, with D uncertain. The germline gives CDR1 SGHVS, CDR2 FQNEAQ. The CDR3 is 17 residues long. The V and J ends lost 1 base and 0 bases respectively, with 16 bases between them. The full variable domain, in which reference TRBV7-8 and TRBJ2-7 provide the parts outside the CDR3, is GAGVSQSPRYKVAKRGQDVALRCDPISGHVSLFWYQQALGQGPEFLTYFQNEAQLDKSGLPSDRFFAERPEGSVSTLKIQRTQQEDSAVYLCASSLEPFNYYSYEQYFGPGTRLTVT.

This chain links TRBV5-1 with TRBJ2-1; D remains unclear. V shed 4 bases and J shed 2 bases, with 7 bases lying between them. CDR1 SGHRS and CDR2 YFSETQ come from the germline V gene. The CDR3 runs to 13 residues. The CDR3 DNA sequence: TGCGCCAGCAGCCCGTCGACCTACAATGAGCAGTTCTTC. It encodes CASSPSTYNEQFF.

In DNA, the CDR3 is TGTGCCAGCAGCCACCGGACTAGTACCTTCCACGAGCAGTACTTC. This codes for CASSHRTSTFHEQYF. This chain connects TRBV7-2 to TRBJ2-7; TRBD2 matches at 7 bases. Per germline, CDR1 SGHTA and CDR2 FQGNSA. There are 15 residues in the CDR3. Losses at the gene ends were 5 bases for V and 5 bases for J; bases not matched to a gene: 12.